The T cell receptor (beta chain) under discussion was sequenced for a study of PD-1 blockade in classical Hodgkin lymphoma. About the research overall: Every 2 weeks, patients had 3 mg/kg nivolumab intravenously.

No patient escaped relapse after autologous stem cell transplantation, and brentuximab vedotin exposure varied. Findings and limits, study-wide: Newly diagnosed patients had baseline TCR diversity that was reportedly lower than that of healthy donors. Individuals initiating nivolumab under 1 year after ASCT were excluded. By C4D1, diversity of CD4+ TCRs had risen significantly, whereas that of CD8+ TCRs had not.

V lost 0 bases and J lost 2, with 9 bases in between. The CDR3 is 14 amino acids. From germline, CDR1 is SGHRS and CDR2 YFSETQ. Worth noting for this clone: As yet, its antigen is unknown.

Profiled with immunoSEQ multiplex PCR; TCRdb holds only in-frame clones, not every one. Among some 84,000 clones, 89% were seen once, and the ten largest hold 20% to 25%. The chain joins TRBV5-1 to TRBJ2-7; tentatively, D is TRBD1 (6 bases). This specimen consisted of peripheral blood mononuclear cells (PBMCs), obtained at baseline. The receptor's source is a human donor with classical Hodgkin lymphoma. The DNA for the CDR3 is TGCGCCAGCAGCTTGGGACAGGTTACCTACGAGCAGTACTTC. Encoded protein: CASSLGQVTYEQYF.